A single sample is the source of the 15 T cell receptor beta chains below, sequenced in a study of control samples from healthy donors and cancer patients. Assay used: immunoSEQ multiplex PCR; TCRdb lists only in-frame clones, some missing. The data hold tens of thousands of clones, with roughly 93% observed a single time. Material: PBMCs. These receptor sequences come from a woman aged 40 to 50 with lung cancer.

The CDR3 sequence is CASSLVPAEETQYF. The CDR3, as DNA: TGTGCCAGCAGCTTAGTGCCTGCGGAAGAGACCCAGTACTTC. The chain couples TRBV7-6 to TRBJ2-5; D gene ambiguous. CDR1 and CDR2 (germline): SGHVS, FNYEAQ. The CDR3 consists of 14 residues. Trimming took 1 base from V and 3 from J, leaving 9 bases between them.

This rearrangement joins TRBV10-3 to TRBJ1-2, with 9 nucleotides matching TRBD1. The CDR3 contains 14 residues. Germline lookup yields CDR1 ENHRY and CDR2 SYGVKD. Losses at the gene ends were 0 bases for V and 6 bases for J; bases not matched to a gene: 2. The CDR3 reads CAISESRDRDGYTF. The DNA of the CDR3 is TGTGCCATCAGTGAGTCCCGGGACAGGGATGGCTACACCTTC.

The chain uses TRBV6-2 or TRBV6-3 and TRBJ1-2, with 8 bases that match TRBD1. V shed 2 bases, J shed 4 bases, and the junction held 9 bases outside the gene matches. There are 16 residues in the CDR3. Germline lookup yields CDR1 MNHEY and CDR2 SVGEGT. CDR3 bases: TGTGCCAGCAGTTACGACGCAGGGGGCCGGATCTATGGCTACACCTTC. Translated, it gives CASSYDAGGRIYGYTF.

V is TRBV6-5 and J is TRBJ1-2; a possible D gene is TRBD1 (6 bases). The CDR3 covers 14 residues. The germline V gene has CDR1 MNHEY and CDR2 SVGAGI. V dropped 6 bases and J dropped 2 bases, with 13 bases sitting between them. CDR3 coding DNA: TGTGCCAGCAGCCAGGGACACTGGAACTATGGCTACACCTTC. It specifies CASSQGHWNYGYTF.

The rearrangement links TRBV27 to TRBJ1-2; D gene ambiguous. The CDR3 runs to 16 residues. Trimming stripped 0 bases from V and 3 bases from J, with 14 bases between. The V gene's germline CDR1 is MNHEY and CDR2 SMNVEV (reference sequence). CDR3 residues: CASSLSASPGHYGYTF. The DNA for the CDR3 is TGTGCCAGCAGTTTATCGGCTTCTCCAGGTCACTATGGCTACACCTTC.

The rearrangement uses TRBV5-4 and TRBJ2-3; 9 bases are a match to TRBD1. Germline assignment: CDR1 SGHNT and CDR2 YYREEE (reference sequence). V lost 3 bases and J lost 5; bases outside the gene matches: 7. The CDR3 has 15 residues. The CDR3, as DNA: TGTGCCAGCAGCTCCCCCCAGGACAGGGGAGATACGCAGTATTTT. Translating it yields CASSSPQDRGDTQYF.

The CDR3 here is CASGETHTQYF. DNA of the CDR3: TGTGCCAGCGGAGAGACTCATACGCAGTATTTT. The chain links TRBV12-3 or TRBV12-4 to TRBJ2-3; D gene uncertain. The CDR3 covers 11 residues. The germline V and J ends were trimmed by 8 bases and 7 bases, with 10 bases remaining between them.

This chain joins TRBV3-1 (or the pseudogene TRBV3-2) and TRBJ1-1; no clear D. Per the germline V gene, CDR1 is LGHDT and CDR2 is YNNKEL (reference sequence). V gave up 0 bases and J gave up 1 base, with 3 bases separating them. This CDR3 spans 13 amino acids. CDR3 amino acids: CASSQDWNTEAFF. CDR3 bases: TGTGCCAGCAGCCAAGACTGGAACACTGAAGCTTTCTTT.

The chain couples TRBV5-6 to TRBJ1-2; D possibly corresponds to TRBD1 (6 bases). Trimming cost V 0 bases and J 4 bases, with 7 bases left between them. The CDR3 extends over 13 amino acids. Germline V CDR1 and CDR2: SGHDT, YYEEEE. CDR3 loop: CASSLDRVYGYTF. CDR3 sequence (DNA): TGTGCCAGCAGCTTGGACAGGGTCTATGGCTACACCTTC.

The CDR3 protein is CASSFRYTGPENTEAFF. The DNA for the CDR3 is TGTGCCAGCAGCTTTCGATATACCGGGCCGGAGAACACTGAAGCTTTCTTT. This chain connects TRBV5-5 to TRBJ1-1; D unresolved. The CDR3 is 17 residues long. Germline lookup yields CDR1 SGHKS and CDR2 YYEKEE (reference sequence). Between the trimmed V and J ends, which lost 2 bases and 1 base, there was a span of 18 bases.

V gene TRBV20-1 combines with J gene TRBJ1-2; D uncertain. The V gene lost 3 bases and the J gene lost 8 bases, with 19 bases spanning the gap. This CDR3 region has 14 residues. The germline CDR1 and CDR2 sequences are DFQATT and SNEGSKA (reference sequence). CDR3 loop: CSASPPADAWGYTF. DNA for the CDR3: TGCAGTGCTAGTCCTCCTGCGGATGCATGGGGCTACACCTTC.

The CDR3 spells CASSGTKADTQYF. CDR3 nucleotide sequence: TGTGCCAGCAGCGGGACTAAGGCAGATACGCAGTATTTT. The V call is TRBV2, the J call TRBJ2-3, with TRBD2 matching over 7 bases. CDR1 is SNHLY and CDR2 is FYNNEI in the germline V gene. The junction had 4 bases not matched to a gene; V was cut back by 6 bases and J by 4 bases. CDR3 length: 13 amino acids. The full variable domain, with the rest looked up from reference TRBV2 and TRBJ2-3, is EPEVTQTPSHQVTQMGQEVILRCVPISNHLYFYWYRQILGQKVEFLVSFYNNEISEKSEIFDDQFSVERPDGSNFTLKIRSTKLEDSAMYFCASSGTKADTQYFGPGTRLTVL.

This clone came up once. This rearrangement joins TRBV30 to TRBJ1-3; D is unresolved. The ends were cut back, 0 bases at V and 4 bases at J, with 4 bases in the middle. The CDR3 is 12 amino acids. Germline values: CDR1 GTSNPN, CDR2 SVGIG (reference sequence). The CDR3 sequence is CAWSVGGNTIYF. The CDR3 nucleotides read TGTGCCTGGAGTGTAGGCGGAAACACCATATATTTT.

The chain couples TRBV7-2 to TRBJ1-2, with TRBD1 matching 7 bases. CDR3 length: 17 residues. The V gene's germline CDR1 is SGHTA and CDR2 FQGNSA. V dropped 0 bases and J dropped 2; count of bases not matched to a gene: 9. DNA of the CDR3: TGTGCCAGCAGCTTAGCGACAGGGCAAACATGGAACTATGGCTACACCTTC. It encodes CASSLATGQTWNYGYTF.

The gene calls are TRBV6-6 and TRBJ2-7; 7 bases are a match to TRBD1. Germline V lookup: CDR1 MNHNY, CDR2 SVGAGI (reference sequence). J was trimmed by 0 bases and V by 4 bases; bases with no gene match: 3. The length of the CDR3 is 14 residues. For the CDR3, the DNA is TGTGCCAGCAGTTGGACAGGCACCTCCTACGAGCAGTACTTC. The encoded protein is CASSWTGTSYEQYF.